This T cell receptor (beta chain) was observed in a study of T cells after posttransplantation cyclophosphamide. Study-wide points: TRB clonality was highly associated with recipient CMV seropositivity and reactivation. Blood and skin or GI T cell repertoires showed limited TRB overlap. Donor-recipient repertoire similarity was low at 1-2 months, rising over year one.

The table came from immunoSEQ multiplex PCR; TCRdb's copy has only in-frame clones and leaves some out. The sample lists tens of thousands of clones, roughly 83% occurring once. The CDR3 runs to 12 residues. The germline V gene encodes CDR1 SEHNR and CDR2 FQNEAQ (reference sequence). V was pared by 4 bases and J by 6 bases, with 9 bases between. In the case of this clone: What it binds is unknown.

The sample consisted of PBMCs. The genes are TRBV7-9 and TRBJ1-1; D possibly corresponds to TRBD1 (5 bases). The receptor's source is a woman between 55 and 75 years old with a blood cancer, CMV-positive, and with a related stem cell donor. The CDR3 is CASSSAGSEAFF. Here the CDR3 DNA reads TGTGCCAGCAGCTCGGCAGGGTCTGAAGCTTTCTTT.